Presented here are 13 T cell receptor beta chains from one specimen sequenced in a study of cytomegalovirus exposure and HLA in healthy donors (dated by TCRdb to 2015 to 2018). Libraries came from the immunoSEQ multiplex PCR assay. For the multiplex PCR, a mixture combining 60 forward primers for TCR Vbeta segments and 13 reverse primers for TCR Jbeta segments was used. The clones in this table, taken by TCRdb from immuneACCESS, are in-frame only. Not every clone is retained; where verified, under half of the shortfall comes from an unresolved V gene, and the cause of the rest is unknown. Across this sample there are approximately 150,000 clones, with around 78% seen only once. The biggest ten clones account for approximately 1.5% of the sample. Source material: PBMCs. The receptors derive from a man in his forties or fifties in good health and CMV-seronegative.

The J gene is TRBJ2-5, the V gene TRBV6-5; 7 nucleotides match TRBD1. Trimming at V came to 0 bases and at J to 2 bases, leaving 0 bases not matched to a gene. Germline V lookup: CDR1 MNHEY, CDR2 SVGAGI. This CDR3 is built from 14 residues. The CDR3 nucleotides are TGTGCCAGCAGTTACTCGACAGGGCAAGAGACCCAGTACTTC. Its translation is CASSYSTGQETQYF.

The rearrangement links TRBV19 to TRBJ1-2; a weak D match, TRBD1 (5 bases). Deletions cut 9 bases from V and 6 bases from J, with 14 bases between. CDR1 LNHDA and CDR2 SQIVND come from the germline V gene (reference sequence). The CDR3 totals 12 residues. CDR3 residues: CASTPGWDGYTF. The CDR3 coding sequence is TGTGCCAGCACCCCAGGGTGGGATGGCTACACCTTC.

V usage is TRBV7-3 and J usage is TRBJ2-7; the match to TRBD2 covers 7 bases. Germline V gene data show CDR1 as SGHTA and CDR2 as FQGTGA. With 2 bases clipped from V and 7 bases from J, the junction kept 8 bases outside the gene matches. The CDR3 consists of 14 residues. The CDR3 DNA sequence: TGTGCCAGCAGCTTATCTGGGAGGGAGGGGGAGCAGTACTTC. Its protein product is CASSLSGREGEQYF.

The chain links TRBV28 to TRBJ1-4; weak D call: TRBD1 (5 bases). V was cut by 3 bases and J by 7 bases, with 15 bases left in between. CDR1 is MDHEN and CDR2 is SYDVKM in the germline V gene. This CDR3 region has 15 residues. The CDR3 DNA follows: TGTGCCAGCAGTTTGGTCCCAGGGCTAGGTGAAAAACTGTTTTTT. It specifies CASSLVPGLGEKLFF.

V and J are TRBV30 and TRBJ2-3; 7 bases fit TRBD1. The CDR3 length is 15 residues. Germline CDR1 and CDR2: GTSNPN and SVGIG (reference sequence). J lost 2 bases, V lost 4 bases, and 9 bases had no gene match. CDR3 DNA sequence: TGTGCCTGGATAGAGGGGACAGCACTCACAGATACGCAGTATTTT. It codes for CAWIEGTALTDTQYF. The variable domain in full, completed from reference TRBV30 and TRBJ2-3, reads SQTIHQWPATLVQPVGSPLSLECTVEGTSNPNLYWYRQAAGRGLQLLFYSVGIGQISSEVPQNLSASRPQDRQFILSSKKLLLSDSGFYLCAWIEGTALTDTQYFGPGTRLTVL.

Turning to this clone: The sample has other DNA sequences that encode this CDR3 too. The chain couples TRBV20-1 to TRBJ1-2; no firm D call. This CDR3 region has 11 residues. Trimming cost V 1 base and J 4 bases, with 4 bases left between them. The germline gives CDR1 DFQATT, CDR2 SNEGSKA (reference sequence). CDR3 sequence reads: CSARAGYGYTF. The CDR3 region has the DNA TGCAGTGCTAGAGCCGGCTATGGCTACACCTTC.

The chain combines TRBV27 with TRBJ1-4, with TRBD1 matching over 7 bases. This CDR3 is built from 12 residues. With 6 bases clipped from V and 12 bases from J, the junction kept 7 bases outside the gene matches. Germline CDR1 MNHEY, CDR2 SMNVEV (reference sequence). The DNA of the CDR3 is TGTGCCAGCAGATCCTGGAGGGGGCAACTGTTTTTT. As protein: CASRSWRGQLFF.

The chain has TRBV7-9 and TRBJ2-5; a weak D match, TRBD2 (6 bases). The CDR3 extends over 15 amino acids. Trimming pared 1 base from V and 5 bases from J, leaving 14 bases between. The germline CDR1 and CDR2 sequences are SEHNR and FQNEAQ (reference sequence). The CDR3 loop reads CASSLVGGARETQYF. The CDR3 DNA reads as TGTGCCAGCAGCTTAGTAGGAGGGGCGAGGGAGACCCAGTACTTC.

This clone appeared a few times. This chain connects TRBV19 to TRBJ1-1; possibly TRBD1 for D (6 bases). V shed 3 bases and J shed 1 base, with 12 bases lying between them. The CDR3 extends over 15 amino acids. Germline V gene lookup returns CDR1 LNHDA and CDR2 SQIVND (reference sequence). The CDR3, as DNA: TGTGCCAGTAGTATTGGGCAGGGGAAGAACACTGAAGCTTTCTTT. Its translation is CASSIGQGKNTEAFF.

V usage is TRBV5-1 and J usage is TRBJ1-4; no firm D call. CDR1 is SGHRS and CDR2 is YFSETQ in the germline V gene. V lost 4 bases and J 0 bases, leaving 7 bases between the germline ends. CDR3 length: 14 residues. The CDR3 is CASSESATNEKLFF. The CDR3 DNA reads as TGCGCCAGCAGCGAGTCTGCAACTAATGAAAAACTGTTTTTT.

The rearrangement links TRBV28 to TRBJ1-6, with 7 bases identical to TRBD1. The germline CDR1 and CDR2 sequences are MDHEN and SYDVKM. CDR3 length: 13 amino acids. The ends lost 6 bases at V and 7 bases at J; junction bases unmatched: 3. The CDR3 region is CASRTQGNSPLHF. CDR3 nucleotide sequence: TGTGCCAGCAGGACACAGGGGAATTCACCCCTCCACTTT.

The chain is built from TRBV19 and TRBJ1-1, with D tentatively TRBD1 (5 bases). Trimming left V 5 bases short and J 3 bases short, with 10 bases between. This CDR3 comprises 13 residues. Germline V gene sequence: CDR1 LNHDA, CDR2 SQIVND (reference sequence). The DNA for the CDR3 is TGTGCCAGTAGTGCGATAGGGGACACTGAAGCTTTCTTT. It yields the protein CASSAIGDTEAFF. Full variable domain (outside the CDR3, taken from reference TRBV19 and TRBJ1-1): DGGITQSPKYLFRKEGQNVTLSCEQNLNHDAMYWYRQDPGQGLRLIYYSQIVNDFQKGDIAEGYSVSREKKESFPLTVTSAQKNPTAFYLCASSAIGDTEAFFGQGTRLTVV.

For this clone: This same CDR3 is encoded by further DNA sequences in the sample. This sequence joins TRBV27 and TRBJ1-3, with D hard to call. The CDR3 extends over 13 amino acids. Germline lookup yields CDR1 MNHEY and CDR2 SMNVEV (reference sequence). The V end was cut by 5 bases, the J end by 3 bases, with 8 bases between. CDR3 sequence: CASSLSGGNTIYF. CDR3 nucleotides: TGTGCCAGCAGTCTGTCAGGTGGAAACACCATATATTTT.